The rows below give T cell receptor beta chains drawn from one sample of a study of blood T cell repertoires in COVID-19. The assay was immunoSEQ multiplex PCR, and TCRdb's table has in-frame clones only and misses some. The table records around 350,000 clones, 70% to 90% of them present only once. The sequencing sample was made of peripheral blood. These receptors originate from a human donor in a cohort sampled during active COVID-19. CDR3s include the opening cysteine and the closing phenylalanine or tryptophan. D genes are given only for firm matches. Clone size is not always given. Where it is, it says once, few, many or a class for expanded clones.

V gene,CDR3 length,clone size,J gene,D gene,CDR3 DNA,CDR3 protein
TRBV11-2,15,-,TRBJ2-1,TRBD1,TGTGCCAGCAGCTCCGGGACAGGGATAATCAATGAGCAGTTCTTC,CASSSGTGIINEQFF
TRBV11-2,15,-,TRBJ2-7,TRBD1,TGTGCCAGCAGCCCTCGTCGACAGGGACCATACGAGCAGTACTTC,CASSPRRQGPYEQYF
TRBV5-1,15,-,TRBJ2-3,TRBD1,TGCGCCAGCAGCGCCGGGACAGGGTACACAGATACGCAGTATTTT,CASSAGTGYTDTQYF
TRBV11-2,17,-,TRBJ1-2,TRBD1,TGTGCCAGCAGACAACCGGGACAGGGGAGGTCTGCTTATGGCTACACCTTC,CASRQPGQGRSAYGYTF
TRBV9,16,-,TRBJ2-3,TRBD2,TGTGCCAGCAGCGTAGGTGGCGGGAGGGCGTCAGATACGCAGTATTTT,CASSVGGGRASDTQYF
TRBV28,12,-,TRBJ1-1,-,TGTGCCAGGACTAATGCGAACACTGAAGCTTTCTTT,CARTNANTEAFF
TRBV30,14,-,TRBJ1-5,-,TGTGCCTGGAGTTGGGGAGGGGTCGAGCAGCCCCAGCATTTT,CAWSWGGVEQPQHF
TRBV5-4,13,-,TRBJ2-6,-,TGTGCCAGCAGCTTGGTGGATCGCGGAGTCCTGACTTTC,CASSLVDRGVLTF
TRBV7-3,13,-,TRBJ1-1,-,TGTGCCAGCAGCTTATCGGAGGTCTCTGAAGCTTTCTTT,CASSLSEVSEAFF
TRBV5-1,17,-,TRBJ2-5,TRBD1,TGCGCCAGCAGCGTAACATCCGGGACAGGGGGCGGAGAGACCCAGTACTTC,CASSVTSGTGGGETQYF
TRBV5-1,16,-,TRBJ1-1,TRBD1,TGCGCCAGCAGCTTGGATGGGACAGTCATGAACACTGAAGCTTTCTTT,CASSLDGTVMNTEAFF
TRBV21-1,18,-,TRBJ2-7,-,TGTGCCAGCAGCTCCCCGGGACTAGCGGGAGCCTTCGCCTACGAGCAGTACTTC,CASSSPGLAGAFAYEQYF
TRBV4-1,14,-,TRBJ1-4,-,TGCGCCAGCAGCCAAGATCTATCCAATGAAAAACTGTTTTTT,CASSQDLSNEKLFF
TRBV5-4,16,-,TRBJ2-5,TRBD2,TGTGCCAGCAGCCGGGGACTAGCGGGGCTCCAAGAGACCCAGTACTTC,CASSRGLAGLQETQYF
TRBV6-1,16,once,TRBJ2-1,-,TGTGCCAGCAGTGAAGCGGGAGGTGTGGGAGACAATGAGCAGTTCTTC,CASSEAGGVGDNEQFF
TRBV7-3,14,-,TRBJ2-7,TRBD1,TGTGCCAGCAGGTCCCGGGACAGTTCCTACGAGCAGTACTTC,CASRSRDSSYEQYF
TRBV30,13,-,TRBJ1-2,-,TGTGCCTGGAGTAATCAGCTAGGCTATGGCTACACCTTC,CAWSNQLGYGYTF
TRBV27,16,-,TRBJ2-7,TRBD2,TGTGCCAGCAGTTACCTAGCGGGGGTTAGCCCCCTCGAGCAGTACTTC,CASSYLAGVSPLEQYF
TRBV7-8,15,-,TRBJ2-3,-,TGTGCCAGCAGCTCGCGGGGGCCTAGCACAGATACGCAGTATTTT,CASSSRGPSTDTQYF
TRBV24-1,16,-,TRBJ2-5,TRBD1,TGTGCCACCAGTGATTTGAGGACAGGGGAGGAAGAGACCCAGTACTTC,CATSDLRTGEEETQYF
TRBV6-1,14,-,TRBJ1-2,TRBD1,TGTGCCAGCAGGAACAGGGGCCCGAGCTATGGCTACACCTTC,CASRNRGPSYGYTF
TRBV19,15,once,TRBJ1-5,TRBD1,TGTGCCAGTAGCCTACAGGGGGTGGGGAATCAGCCCCAGCATTTT,CASSLQGVGNQPQHF
TRBV2,13,few,TRBJ2-1,TRBD1,TGTGCCAGCCGGTTGACAGGGGGAGATGAGCAGTTCTTC,CASRLTGGDEQFF
TRBV5-1,15,once,TRBJ2-1,-,TGCGCCAGCAGCCCCGACCCCCAGGGGACCAATGAGCAGTTCTTC,CASSPDPQGTNEQFF
TRBV4-2,15,-,TRBJ1-5,-,TGTGCCAGCAGCCAAGAGCCCGGGGGCAATCAGCCCCAGCATTTT,CASSQEPGGNQPQHF
TRBV3-1/TRBV3-2,14,-,TRBJ1-1,-,TGTGCCAGCAGCCTCGACAGGTTGGACGCTGAAGCTTTCTTT,CASSLDRLDAEAFF
TRBV10-2,14,few,TRBJ1-5,-,TGCGCCAGCAGTGAGTCGGGGAGGGTTCAGCCCCAGCATTTT,CASSESGRVQPQHF
TRBV2,11,-,TRBJ2-7,-,TGTGCCAGCAGTGAGCCGCGAGAGCAGTACTTC,CASSEPREQYF
TRBV19,16,-,TRBJ2-3,TRBD2,TGTGCCAGTAGTATAGGTCGGGAGGAGGGAGCAGATACGCAGTATTTT,CASSIGREEGADTQYF
TRBV6-6,15,-,TRBJ2-7,-,TGTGCCAGCATCCCGGGGGGGACAGCTACCTACGAGCAGTACTTC,CASIPGGTATYEQYF
TRBV5-4,14,once,TRBJ2-7,-,TGTGCCAGCAGCTTGTCAGGGATCCAGAACGAGCAGTACTTC,CASSLSGIQNEQYF
TRBV5-1,13,-,TRBJ1-1,-,TGCGCCAGCATGGGTAGGAGTCATACTGAAGCTTTCTTT,CASMGRSHTEAFF
TRBV19,13,-,TRBJ1-5,-,TGTGCCAGTAGTATTTATCGGGATCAGCCCCAGCATTTT,CASSIYRDQPQHF
TRBV3-1/TRBV3-2,16,-,TRBJ1-2,-,TGTGCCAGCAGCCTTTCAGGTGGGGGGAACCCATATGGCTACACCTTC,CASSLSGGGNPYGYTF
TRBV5-1,18,-,TRBJ2-3,TRBD2,TGCGCCAGCACCGGGACTAGCGGGAGACCCTCGGTTCGAGATACGCAGTATTTT,CASTGTSGRPSVRDTQYF